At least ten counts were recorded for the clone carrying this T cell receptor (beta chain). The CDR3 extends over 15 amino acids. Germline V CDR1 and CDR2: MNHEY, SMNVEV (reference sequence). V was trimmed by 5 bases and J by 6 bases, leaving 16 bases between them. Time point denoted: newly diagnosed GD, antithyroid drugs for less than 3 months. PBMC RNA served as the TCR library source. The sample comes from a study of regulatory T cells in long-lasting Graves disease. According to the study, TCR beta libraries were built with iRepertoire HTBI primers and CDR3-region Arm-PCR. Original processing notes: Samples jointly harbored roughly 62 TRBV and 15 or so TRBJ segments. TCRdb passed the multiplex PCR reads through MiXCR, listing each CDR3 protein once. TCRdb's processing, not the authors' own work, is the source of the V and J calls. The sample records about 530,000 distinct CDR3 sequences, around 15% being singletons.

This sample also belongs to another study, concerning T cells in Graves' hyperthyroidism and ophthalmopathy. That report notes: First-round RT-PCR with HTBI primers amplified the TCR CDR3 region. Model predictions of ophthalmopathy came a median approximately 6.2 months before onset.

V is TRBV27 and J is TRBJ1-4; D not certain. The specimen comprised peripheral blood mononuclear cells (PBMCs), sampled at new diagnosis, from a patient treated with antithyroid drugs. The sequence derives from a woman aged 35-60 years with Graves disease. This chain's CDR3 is CASSLRGSRDEKLFF. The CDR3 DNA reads TGTGCCAGCAGTCTGCGGGGATCACGGGATGAAAAACTGTTTTTT.